The rows below give T cell receptor beta chains drawn from one sample of a study of blood T cells in healthy people across ages. MiXCR was run by TCRdb on the 5' RACE reads, yielding one entry per CDR3 protein. The profile shows just under 900,000 distinct CDR3 sequences, 25% to 30% of them singletons. Sequencing was performed on blood. These receptors came from an elderly woman in good health. Each CDR3 is given with its conserved first and last residue. Each record gives: V gene, J gene, clone size, D gene, CDR3 DNA, CDR3 protein. The D gene is left open where the match is weak. The size entry is marked missing in some rows and otherwise reads once, few, many or a size class.

v_gene: TRBV12-3/TRBV12-4; j_gene: TRBJ2-7; abundance: -; d_gene: -; CDR3nt: TGTGCCAGCGGGCCCCAGGAGGCCTACGAGCAGTACTTC; CDR3aa: CASGPQEAYEQYF
v_gene: TRBV6-2/TRBV6-3; j_gene: TRBJ1-1; abundance: many; d_gene: -; CDR3nt: TGTGCCAGCAACGGACACCTTAACACTGAAGCTTTCTTT; CDR3aa: CASNGHLNTEAFF
v_gene: TRBV7-8; j_gene: TRBJ2-7; abundance: many; d_gene: -; CDR3nt: TGTGCCAGCAGCGTACGGAGGATTGGGTCCTACGAGCAGTACTTC; CDR3aa: CASSVRRIGSYEQYF
v_gene: TRBV12-3/TRBV12-4; j_gene: TRBJ1-2; abundance: -; d_gene: -; CDR3nt: TGTGCCAGCAGGCGACACGCCAGGGACGGGAGCTATGGCTACACCTTC; CDR3aa: CASRRHARDGSYGYTF
v_gene: TRBV20-1; j_gene: TRBJ2-5; abundance: many; d_gene: -; CDR3nt: TGCAGTGCTAGAGAGCGGGGATCGTACCAAGAGACCCAGTACTTC; CDR3aa: CSARERGSYQETQYF
v_gene: TRBV7-2; j_gene: TRBJ2-6; abundance: many; d_gene: -; CDR3nt: TGTGCCAGCAGCCCCACGGGGCCTTCTGGGGCCAACGTCCTGACTTTC; CDR3aa: CASSPTGPSGANVLTF
v_gene: TRBV20-1; j_gene: TRBJ2-5; abundance: -; d_gene: TRBD2; CDR3nt: TGCAGTGCTTGTGGACAGCCTAGCGGGAGTTTTAGCCAAGAGACCCAGTACTTC; CDR3aa: CSACGQPSGSFSQETQYF
v_gene: TRBV29-1; j_gene: TRBJ2-5; abundance: -; d_gene: -; CDR3nt: TGCAGAGTACGGGATGGAGAGACCCAGTACTTC; CDR3aa: CRVRDGETQYF
v_gene: TRBV29-1; j_gene: TRBJ1-2; abundance: -; d_gene: -; CDR3nt: TGCAGCGTCGGGGTTAGGGACGCTGGCTACACCTTC; CDR3aa: CSVGVRDAGYTF
v_gene: TRBV7-9; j_gene: TRBJ1-1; abundance: many; d_gene: -; CDR3nt: TGTGCCAGCAGCTCCTTAGGACAGTACCTTGAAGCTTTCTTT; CDR3aa: CASSSLGQYLEAFF
v_gene: TRBV20-1; j_gene: TRBJ2-3; abundance: many; d_gene: -; CDR3nt: TGCAGTGCCGCCTCGACAGCGAGCACAGATACGCAGTATTTT; CDR3aa: CSAASTASTDTQYF
v_gene: TRBV24-1; j_gene: TRBJ2-3; abundance: -; d_gene: -; CDR3nt: TGTGCCACCAGTGACCCAGGGTCCCCCACAAATACGCAGTATTTT; CDR3aa: CATSDPGSPTNTQYF
v_gene: TRBV20-1; j_gene: TRBJ2-3; abundance: -; d_gene: TRBD1; CDR3nt: TGCAGTGCTATAAACAGGGGCGCCGCCACAGATACGCAGTATTTT; CDR3aa: CSAINRGAATDTQYF
v_gene: TRBV12-3/TRBV12-4; j_gene: TRBJ2-3; abundance: -; d_gene: -; CDR3nt: TGTGCCAGCAGAAGACGAGTGAGCACAGATACGCAGTATTTT; CDR3aa: CASRRRVSTDTQYF
v_gene: TRBV12-5; j_gene: TRBJ2-5; abundance: many; d_gene: -; CDR3nt: TGTGCTAGTGGCGGGGACAATCGGGAGACCCAGTACTTC; CDR3aa: CASGGDNRETQYF
v_gene: TRBV6-6; j_gene: TRBJ1-2; abundance: many; d_gene: TRBD1; CDR3nt: TGTGCCAGCAGTTACACTACAGGGGATGGCTACACCTTC; CDR3aa: CASSYTTGDGYTF
v_gene: TRBV6-6; j_gene: TRBJ2-3; abundance: many; d_gene: -; CDR3nt: TGTGCCAGCAGTTACTCGAGCAGCACAGATACGCAGTATTTT; CDR3aa: CASSYSSSTDTQYF
v_gene: TRBV20-1; j_gene: TRBJ2-3; abundance: -; d_gene: TRBD1; CDR3nt: TGCAGTGCCCCCAACCCGGAGACAGGGTATTCTAGCACAGATACGCAGTATTTT; CDR3aa: CSAPNPETGYSSTDTQYF
v_gene: TRBV7-2; j_gene: TRBJ2-7; abundance: many; d_gene: -; CDR3nt: TGTGCCAGCAGCCCTGTTGGGGGGCGGGACGAGCAGTACTTC; CDR3aa: CASSPVGGRDEQYF
v_gene: TRBV7-3; j_gene: TRBJ2-7; abundance: few; d_gene: -; CDR3nt: TGTGCCAGCAGCTCCAAGCAGGGCTACGAGCAGTACTTC; CDR3aa: CASSSKQGYEQYF
v_gene: TRBV5-1; j_gene: TRBJ1-2; abundance: -; d_gene: -; CDR3nt: TGCGCCAGCAGCCTGGCTGGGACAAGCTATGGCTACACCTTC; CDR3aa: CASSLAGTSYGYTF
v_gene: TRBV2; j_gene: TRBJ1-5; abundance: -; d_gene: -; CDR3nt: TGTGCCAGCAGTCAATCTGGATTCCGGAATCAGCCCCAGCATTTT; CDR3aa: CASSQSGFRNQPQHF
v_gene: TRBV27; j_gene: TRBJ1-6; abundance: many; d_gene: TRBD1; CDR3nt: TGTGCCAGCACCAAGACAGGGGGGTATAATTCACCCCTCCACTTT; CDR3aa: CASTKTGGYNSPLHF
v_gene: TRBV6-4; j_gene: TRBJ2-7; abundance: many; d_gene: TRBD2; CDR3nt: TGTGCCAGCAGTCCACCTAGCGGGGGGGAACAGCAGTACTTC; CDR3aa: CASSPPSGGEQQYF
v_gene: TRBV5-1; j_gene: TRBJ1-6; abundance: -; d_gene: -; CDR3nt: TGCGCCAGCAGCTTGGAGGGGTTGCATAATTCACCCCTCCACTTT; CDR3aa: CASSLEGLHNSPLHF
v_gene: TRBV11-2; j_gene: TRBJ2-3; abundance: -; d_gene: TRBD2; CDR3nt: TGTGCCAGCAGCTTAGGGCTGGGACTAGACGGAGATACGCAGTATTTT; CDR3aa: CASSLGLGLDGDTQYF
v_gene: TRBV7-2; j_gene: TRBJ2-2; abundance: few; d_gene: -; CDR3nt: TGTGCCAGCAGCTTCAACACGCTGTACACCGGGGAGCTGTTTTTT; CDR3aa: CASSFNTLYTGELFF
v_gene: TRBV11-2; j_gene: TRBJ2-7; abundance: many; d_gene: -; CDR3nt: TGTGCCAGCAGCTTAGCGCCGCGAGACGAGCAGTACTTC; CDR3aa: CASSLAPRDEQYF
v_gene: TRBV24-1; j_gene: TRBJ1-2; abundance: -; d_gene: -; CDR3nt: TGTGCCACCAGCCCCGCGGAGTCCTATGGCTACACCTTC; CDR3aa: CATSPAESYGYTF
v_gene: TRBV12-3/TRBV12-4; j_gene: TRBJ2-3; abundance: few; d_gene: -; CDR3nt: TGTGCCAGCAGTTTGGTGAGGGTGGATGCGCAGTATTTT; CDR3aa: CASSLVRVDAQYF
v_gene: TRBV4-1; j_gene: TRBJ2-1; abundance: -; d_gene: TRBD1; CDR3nt: TGCACCAGCAGCCGCCCCCAGGTGACAGGGGGCACGGCCAATGAGCAGTTCTTC; CDR3aa: CTSSRPQVTGGTANEQFF
v_gene: TRBV20-1; j_gene: TRBJ1-6; abundance: few; d_gene: -; CDR3nt: TGCAGTGCTAGAGGAGGGGGGGGGGCCTCACCCCTCCACTTT; CDR3aa: CSARGGGGASPLHF
v_gene: TRBV6-1; j_gene: TRBJ2-5; abundance: many; d_gene: TRBD1; CDR3nt: TGTGCCAGCAGTGAAGTAAGTCAAGGGACAGGAGCCTTTGAGACCCAGTACTTC; CDR3aa: CASSEVSQGTGAFETQYF
v_gene: TRBV6-6; j_gene: TRBJ2-5; abundance: once; d_gene: TRBD1; CDR3nt: TGTGCCAGCAGCGAATCGGACAGGGACGGAGAGACCCAGTACTTC; CDR3aa: CASSESDRDGETQYF
v_gene: TRBV20-1; j_gene: TRBJ2-3; abundance: -; d_gene: -; CDR3nt: TGCAGTGCTAGAGTACCTACCACAGATACGCAGTATTTT; CDR3aa: CSARVPTTDTQYF
v_gene: TRBV6-1; j_gene: TRBJ1-4; abundance: many; d_gene: -; CDR3nt: TGTGCCAGCAGCCAAAACCGGGACGTTGAAAAACTGTTTTTT; CDR3aa: CASSQNRDVEKLFF
v_gene: TRBV28; j_gene: TRBJ2-7; abundance: many; d_gene: -; CDR3nt: TGTGCCAGCAGTGTCACACAATACGAGCAGTACTTC; CDR3aa: CASSVTQYEQYF
v_gene: TRBV5-1; j_gene: TRBJ2-7; abundance: many; d_gene: TRBD1; CDR3nt: TGCGCCAGCAGCCCGACAGGGTCTCGTTCTCTCTACGAGCAGTACTTC; CDR3aa: CASSPTGSRSLYEQYF
v_gene: TRBV10-3; j_gene: TRBJ1-5; abundance: many; d_gene: TRBD1; CDR3nt: TGTGCCATCAGTACCGGGACAGTGTATAGCAATCAGCCCCAGCATTTT; CDR3aa: CAISTGTVYSNQPQHF
v_gene: TRBV12-3/TRBV12-4; j_gene: TRBJ2-4; abundance: many; d_gene: TRBD2; CDR3nt: TGTGCCAGCAGTCAAGCGGGGGTCGGCAAAAACATTCAGTACTTC; CDR3aa: CASSQAGVGKNIQYF
v_gene: TRBV7-2; j_gene: TRBJ2-1; abundance: many; d_gene: TRBD2; CDR3nt: TGTGCCAGCAGCTCCTCGGGGCGGGGGAGACTTTACAATGAGCAGTTCTTC; CDR3aa: CASSSSGRGRLYNEQFF
v_gene: TRBV20-1; j_gene: TRBJ2-7; abundance: many; d_gene: TRBD2; CDR3nt: TGCAGTGCTCTAATTAGCGGGGGGGCCGAAGAGCAGTACTTC; CDR3aa: CSALISGGAEEQYF
v_gene: TRBV7-2; j_gene: TRBJ2-7; abundance: many; d_gene: TRBD1; CDR3nt: TGTGCCAGCAGCTTACAAGGGACAGGTGCCTACGAGCAGTACTTC; CDR3aa: CASSLQGTGAYEQYF